One sample yielded the 18 T cell receptor beta chains listed below, sequenced in a study of T cell repertoires in cytomegalovirus infection. TCRdb analysed the reads with MiXCR anew, one entry per CDR3 protein. This table has 200,000 or so distinct CDR3 sequences, approximately 20% appearing once. The sequencing sample was made of PBMCs. These receptor sequences come from a human donor in good health (CMV status not recorded). Some clones in this sample may be carry-over from other donors' samples.

In the case of this clonotype: An end of the junction differs from the germline gene, which may be a read error. The chain carries TRBV5-1 and TRBJ2-1; 11 bases match TRBD2. The CDR3 loop spans 14 amino acids. Germline-derived CDR1 and CDR2 are SGHRS and YFSETQ. The CDR3 sequence is CAGSWGLADNEQFF. CDR3 bases: TGCGCCGGCAGCTGGGGACTAGCGGATAATGAGCAGTTCTTC.

This clonotype came up a few times. The J gene is TRBJ1-2, the V gene TRBV7-3; D gene ambiguous. Germline V gene sequence: CDR1 SGHTA, CDR2 FQGTGA. The CDR3 totals 13 residues. Trimming removed 2 bases from V and 3 bases from J, with 7 bases in between. The CDR3 DNA follows: TGTGCCAGCAGCTTAGCTAATGACTATGGCTACACCTTC. It is translated as CASSLANDYGYTF.

The chain joins TRBV28 to TRBJ2-5; D perhaps matches TRBD1 (5 bases). This CDR3 contains 17 residues. Per the germline V gene, CDR1 is MDHEN and CDR2 is SYDVKM. With 2 bases removed from V and 5 bases from J, the gap between germline ends came to 21 bases. DNA of the CDR3: TGTGCCAGCAGTTTAAAACTTGTTCGGGCAGGGTTGGAGACCCAGTACTTC. Encoded protein: CASSLKLVRAGLETQYF.

A remark on this clonotype: This sequence may be a read error, since a much larger clone differs from it by one base. This CDR3 is CASTAGSIQYF. CDR3 DNA sequence: TGTGCCAGCACTGCGGGGAGCATTCAGTACTTC. The V call is TRBV7-2, the J call TRBJ2-4; maybe TRBD2 (6 bases). Deletions cut 7 bases from V and 9 bases from J, with 10 bases between. This CDR3 has 11 amino acids. CDR1 is SGHTA, CDR2 FQGNSA, per germline.

By sample fraction, this clonotype is medium-sized (0.01 to 0.1%). V is TRBV7-8 and J is TRBJ2-1; 11 bases match TRBD2. This CDR3 has 16 amino acids. Trimming at V came to 0 bases and at J to 4 bases, leaving 2 bases not matched to a gene. The germline CDR1 and CDR2 sequences are SGHVS and FQNEAQ. Here the CDR3 reads CASSLASGGGYNEQFF. CDR3 nucleotides: TGTGCCAGCAGCTTAGCTAGCGGGGGGGGGTACAATGAGCAGTTCTTC.

This clonotype was counted ten times or more. The chain couples TRBV7-2 to TRBJ2-2, with a weak D call TRBD2 (6 bases). V lost 3 bases and J lost 1, with 15 bases in between. Germline CDR1 SGHTA, CDR2 FQGNSA. The CDR3 is 17 residues long. Here the CDR3 reads CASSLGGGSGNTGELFF. The CDR3 nucleotides are TGTGCCAGCAGCTTGGGTGGTGGTAGCGGGAACACCGGGGAGCTGTTTTTT.

Regarding this clonotype: Since a much larger clone is just one base distant, this may be a read error. The chain couples TRBV7-2 to TRBJ2-3, with D perhaps TRBD2 (5 bases). This CDR3 has 14 residues. Germline V gene data show CDR1 as SGHTA and CDR2 as FQGNSA. Trimming stripped 2 bases from V and 2 bases from J, with 8 bases between. In nucleotides, the CDR3 is TGTGCCAGCAGCTTATTCGACTACACAGATACGCAGTATTTT. Encoded protein: CASSLFDYTDTQYF.

This clonotype appeared many times. The V and J genes are TRBV7-3 and TRBJ2-3, with 9 bases that match TRBD1. Germline V CDR1 and CDR2: SGHTA, FQGTGA. Trimming removed 4 bases from V and 5 bases from J; junction bases left unmatched: 4. The CDR3 runs 14 residues. CDR3 sequence: CASSSGQGGDTQYF. The CDR3 DNA follows: TGTGCCAGCAGCTCGGGACAGGGTGGAGATACGCAGTATTTT. Using reference TRBV7-3 and TRBJ2-3 for the parts outside the CDR3, the full variable domain is GAGVSQTPSNKVTEKGKYVELRCDPISGHTALYWYRQSLGQGPEFLIYFQGTGAADDSGLPNDRFFAVRPEGSVSTLKIQRTERGDSAVYLCASSSGQGGDTQYFGPGTRLTVL.

This clonotype showed up many times. The chain links TRBV11-3 to TRBJ1-5; D is possibly TRBD1 (6 bases). Trimming removed 5 bases at V and 7 bases at J, with 18 bases between. CDR3 size: 15 residues. CDR1 is SGHNT, CDR2 YENEEA, per germline. CDR3 loop: CASSPGGQGGQPQHF. CDR3 DNA: TGTGCCAGCAGCCCCGGGGGCCAGGGCGGACAGCCCCAGCATTTT.

V usage is TRBV4-2 and J usage is TRBJ1-5, with D possibly TRBD1 on 6 matching bases. The CDR3 consists of 15 residues. Trimming stripped 0 bases from V and 9 bases from J, with 15 bases between. Germline V lookup: CDR1 LGHNA, CDR2 YNFKEQ. Here the CDR3 DNA reads TGTGCCAGCAGCCAAGAGGAACAGGGCGTCTGGCCCCAGCATTTT. Protein product: CASSQEEQGVWPQHF.

In its sample, this clonotype was seen many times. This chain uses TRBV7-9 with TRBJ2-5; D remains unclear. Trimming stripped 5 bases from V and 5 bases from J, with 9 bases between. CDR1 and CDR2 from the germline V gene are SEHNR and FQNEAQ (reference sequence). The CDR3 spans 12 residues. CDR3 nucleotides: TGTGCCAGCAGCCGTAACATGGAGACCCAGTACTTC. Protein: CASSRNMETQYF.

This clonotype was seen more than once but under ten times. The chain couples TRBV5-1 to TRBJ2-1; 8 bases match TRBD2. Germline V gene sequence: CDR1 SGHRS, CDR2 YFSETQ. The V and J ends lost 4 bases and 10 bases, in that order; junction bases with no gene match: 13. The CDR3 contains 15 residues. The CDR3 DNA reads TGCGCCAGCAGCGCCCAGTCCCTTAGCGGGAACGAGCAGTTCTTC. Translation: CASSAQSLSGNEQFF.

This clonotype was found many times. The genes are TRBV5-6 and TRBJ1-1; D gene unclear. CDR1 and CDR2 from the germline V gene are SGHDT and YYEEEE. The CDR3 extends over 13 amino acids. V lost 3 bases and J 5 bases, leaving 11 bases between the germline ends. CDR3 amino acids: CASSSYIRTEAFF. The CDR3 DNA sequence: TGTGCCAGCAGCTCCTACATACGAACTGAAGCTTTCTTT.

In this sample, this clonotype turned up a few times. The genes are TRBV12-3 or TRBV12-4 and TRBJ2-1; 7 positions match TRBD2. The ends lost 7 bases at V and 2 bases at J; junction bases unmatched: 8. The CDR3 extends over 15 amino acids. The CDR3 is CASTLDGGTYNEQFF. CDR3 nucleotides: TGTGCCAGCACCTTAGACGGGGGGACCTACAATGAGCAGTTCTTC.

This chain joins TRBV12-3 or TRBV12-4 and TRBJ2-1; D gene ambiguous. The CDR3 has 14 amino acids. The V end lost 6 bases, the J end lost 0 bases, and 9 bases lay between the germline ends. CDR3 amino acids: CASSPTSSYNEQFF. The CDR3 DNA follows: TGTGCCAGCAGCCCGACAAGCTCCTACAATGAGCAGTTCTTC.

This clonotype was seen a few times. The rearrangement links TRBV24-1 to TRBJ2-1; 10 nucleotides line up with TRBD2. Germline CDR1 KGHDR, CDR2 SFDVKD. The V segment lost 4 bases and the J segment 6 bases; nucleotides outside the gene matches: 8. The CDR3 is 16 amino acids. The CDR3 nucleotides read TGTGCCACCAGTGACCCAGCGGGAGGGGGGGCCAATGAGCAGTTCTTC. Translation gives CATSDPAGGGANEQFF.

J is TRBJ2-1 and V is TRBV7-6; D might be TRBD1 or TRBD2, each matching 6 bases. This CDR3 is 14 amino acids long. CDR1 is SGHVS and CDR2 is FNYEAQ in the germline V gene. V lost 1 base to trimming and J lost 7 bases, with 11 bases between them. The CDR3 loop is CASSLGKGGNEQFF. CDR3 sequence (DNA): TGTGCCAGCAGCTTAGGAAAGGGGGGAAATGAGCAGTTCTTC.

The CDR3 nucleotides read TGTGCCAGTAGCTACAGTCCCGGGAACTATGGCTACACCTTC. Translating it yields CASSYSPGNYGYTF. The chain joins TRBV19 to TRBJ1-2; D is undetermined. Germline V gene lookup returns CDR1 LNHDA and CDR2 SQIVND (reference sequence). The CDR3 totals 14 residues. Trimming removed 6 bases from V and 2 bases from J, with 13 bases in between.